Presented here are 28 T cell receptor beta chains from one specimen sequenced in a study of beta chain features in type 1 diabetes. The study reverse transcribed the entire isolated RNA, so it sequenced expressed TCRB transcripts. Assay: immunoSEQ multiplex PCR; the TCRdb copy retains only in-frame clones and omits some. Of a few hundred thousand clones in the sample, roughly an eighth were seen once. Sequenced sample: naive CD4+ T cells from blood. Receptors originate from a man aged 18 to 30 in good health.

J is TRBJ1-4 and V is TRBV19; no clear D gene. With 3 bases removed from V and 0 bases from J, the gap between germline ends came to 14 bases. The CDR3 is 17 residues long. Germline V lookup: CDR1 LNHDA, CDR2 SQIVND (reference sequence). The CDR3 reads CASSIGRRPATNEKLFF. CDR3 sequence (DNA): TGTGCCAGTAGTATCGGCAGGAGGCCTGCAACTAATGAAAAACTGTTTTTT.

This clone appeared a few times. V usage is TRBV5-4 and J usage is TRBJ2-2; 10 bases match TRBD2. Germline loops: CDR1 SGHNT, CDR2 YYREEE (reference sequence). The junction had 11 bases not matched to a gene; V was cut back by 0 bases and J by 9 bases. CDR3 length: 17 residues. In nucleotides, the CDR3 is TGTGCCAGCAGCTTGGTCGTAGCGGGAGGTATGCACAGGGAGCTGTTTTTT. Translated, it gives CASSLVVAGGMHRELFF.

This clone was observed a handful of times. The V and J genes are TRBV5-1 and TRBJ1-6; TRBD1 agrees at 9 bases. The CDR3 extends over 16 amino acids. J lost 7 bases, V lost 4 bases, and 9 bases had no gene match. The germline gives CDR1 SGHRS, CDR2 YFSETQ. The CDR3 DNA reads as TGCGCCAGCAGCGGCCGGGACAGGGAGGAAAATTCACCCCTCCACTTT. It yields the protein CASSGRDREENSPLHF.

V and J are TRBV5-4 and TRBJ1-2; TRBD1 matches at 8 bases. The germline V gene encodes CDR1 SGHNT and CDR2 YYREEE (reference sequence). V trimming: 4 bases; J trimming: 6 bases; junction bases outside the gene matches: 5. This CDR3 has 13 residues. This CDR3 is CASSMDRDDGYTF. Written as DNA, the CDR3 is TGTGCCAGCAGCATGGACAGGGACGATGGCTACACCTTC.

A few counts support this clone. J is TRBJ2-7 and V is TRBV5-4, with 9 bases matching TRBD1. The V gene end was trimmed by 4 bases and the J gene end by 6 bases; junction bases not matched to a gene: 11. Per germline, CDR1 SGHNT and CDR2 YYREEE (reference sequence). This CDR3 is 15 amino acids long. CDR3 region: CASSGPGQGVGEQYF. Written as DNA, the CDR3 is TGTGCCAGCAGCGGACCGGGACAGGGCGTAGGCGAGCAGTACTTC.

The V gene is TRBV7-2, the J gene TRBJ1-4, with D perhaps TRBD1 (6 bases). Trimming pared 5 bases from V and 0 bases from J, leaving 13 bases between. The CDR3 is 16 amino acids. Germline CDR1 reads SGHTA; CDR2 reads FQGNSA. The chain's CDR3 is CASSQKRTATNEKLFF. The DNA of the CDR3 is TGTGCCAGCAGCCAGAAACGGACAGCAACTAATGAAAAACTGTTTTTT.

This clone was counted between two and nine times. This chain uses TRBV6-1 with TRBJ1-2, with 9 bases lining up with TRBD1. V gave up 6 bases and J gave up 6 bases; unmatched junction bases: 5. The CDR3 spans 13 residues. Germline V gives CDR1 MNHNS, CDR2 SASEGT. The CDR3 DNA reads TGTGCCAGCAGAGCGGGACAGGGTGATGGCTACACCTTC. Its protein product is CASRAGQGDGYTF.

This sequence joins TRBV7-2 and TRBJ2-5; 12 bases match TRBD2. J was trimmed by 4 bases and V by 5 bases; bases with no gene match: 8. The length of the CDR3 is 16 residues. CDR1 SGHTA and CDR2 FQGNSA come from the germline V gene. CDR3 coding DNA: TGTGCCAGCAGCCCACTCACACTAGCGGGAGGAGAGACCCAGTACTTC. Residues: CASSPLTLAGGETQYF.

V and J are TRBV27 and TRBJ1-2; D is possibly TRBD1 (6 bases). Trimming pared 11 bases from V and 4 bases from J, leaving 23 bases between. The CDR3 runs 15 residues. Germline CDR1 and CDR2: MNHEY and SMNVEV (reference sequence). CDR3 DNA sequence: TGTGCCGCCGGCGGCAGGGGATGGAGTAGCTATGGCTACACCTTC. This codes for CAAGGRGWSSYGYTF.

Here the CDR3 DNA reads TGTGCCAGCACAGGGGGCGCGGGTAATTCACCCCTCCACTTT. Protein: CASTGGAGNSPLHF. V is TRBV2 and J is TRBJ1-6; 8 bases are shared with TRBD1. The junction had 5 bases not matched to a gene; V was cut back by 7 bases and J by 6 bases. The CDR3 is 14 amino acids. CDR1 and CDR2 (germline): SNHLY, FYNNEI.

This clone was seen a handful of times. This rearrangement joins TRBV30 to TRBJ1-1; no definite D call. Trimming removed 3 bases at V and 8 bases at J, with 13 bases between. The germline V gene encodes CDR1 GTSNPN and CDR2 SVGIG (reference sequence). The CDR3 contains 12 residues. DNA for the CDR3: TGTGCCTGGAGCCCTGGCCACAAAGAAGCTTTCTTT. This gives the protein CAWSPGHKEAFF.

The chain has TRBV15 and TRBJ1-2; TRBD1 aligns across 8 bases. The CDR3 extends over 13 amino acids. Germline CDR1 LNHNV, CDR2 YYDKDF (reference sequence). V shed 2 bases, J shed 4 bases, and the junction held 0 bases outside the gene matches. The CDR3: CATSRQGAYGYTF. In DNA form, the CDR3 reads TGTGCCACCAGCAGACAGGGGGCCTATGGCTACACCTTC.

V is TRBV28 and J is TRBJ2-5; TRBD1 might be the D (6 bases). The V end was cut by 8 bases, the J end by 5 bases, with 15 bases between. Germline CDR1 MDHEN, CDR2 SYDVKM. The CDR3 runs 13 residues. CDR3 bases: TGTGCCAGCCATGGGGGACATTGGGAGACCCAGTACTTC. Its translation is CASHGGHWETQYF.

This clone was seen a few times. The chain uses TRBV19 and TRBJ1-2, with TRBD1 matching 7 bases. Germline lookup yields CDR1 LNHDA and CDR2 SQIVND (reference sequence). V trimming: 4 bases; J trimming: 8 bases; junction bases outside the gene matches: 7. The CDR3 extends over 13 amino acids. CDR3 in amino acids: CASSTVTGAGYTF. The CDR3 region has the DNA TGTGCCAGTAGTACCGTTACAGGGGCGGGCTACACCTTC.

This clone was recorded a few times. The chain carries TRBV7-8 and TRBJ2-7; unclear D gene. CDR1 is SGHVS, CDR2 FQNEAQ, per germline. Trimming removed 6 bases at V and 0 bases at J, with 12 bases between. CDR3 size: 14 residues. The CDR3 sequence: CASRSGTSSYEQYF. CDR3 sequence (DNA): TGTGCCAGCAGATCAGGCACGAGCTCCTACGAGCAGTACTTC.

This clone came up a few times. Other DNA sequences within the sample encode an identical CDR3. The chain carries TRBV20-1 and TRBJ2-5, with D unresolved. Germline V gives CDR1 DFQATT, CDR2 SNEGSKA (reference sequence). Between the trimmed V and J ends, which lost 1 base and 5 bases, there was a span of 5 bases. This CDR3 is built from 11 residues. CDR3 bases: TGCAGTGCTAGAGTGCGGGAGACCCAGTACTTC. This translates into CSARVRETQYF.

This clone occurred a few times. J is TRBJ2-7 and V is TRBV5-4; 11 bases are shared with TRBD2. CDR1 and CDR2 (germline): SGHNT, YYREEE (reference sequence). V gave up 4 bases and J gave up 6 bases; unmatched junction bases: 18. This CDR3 spans 18 amino acids. The CDR3 sequence: CASSQSGTSGRAIGEQYF. The DNA of the CDR3 is TGTGCCAGCAGCCAATCGGGGACTAGCGGCAGAGCGATCGGCGAGCAGTACTTC.

This clone has only a few counts. The chain has TRBV27 and TRBJ2-7; 7 bases are a match to TRBD1. V was clipped by 6 bases and J by 2 bases; unmatched bases: 13. The CDR3 runs to 16 residues. Germline CDR1 is MNHEY and CDR2 is SMNVEV (reference sequence). CDR3 in amino acids: CASSRDPGTVAYEQYF. In DNA, the CDR3 is TGTGCCAGCAGCCGAGACCCCGGGACAGTCGCCTACGAGCAGTACTTC.

This chain connects TRBV19 to TRBJ2-5, with a tentative D call TRBD2 (5 bases). V lost 7 bases, J lost 5 bases, and 14 bases lay in between. This CDR3 spans 13 amino acids. Germline CDR1 is LNHDA and CDR2 is SQIVND (reference sequence). The CDR3 reads CASTRATGETQYF. The CDR3, as DNA: TGTGCCAGTACCCGAGCAACGGGGGAGACCCAGTACTTC.

This chain uses TRBV19 with TRBJ2-6; D is perhaps TRBD2 (7 bases). This CDR3 spans 16 amino acids. Germline lookup yields CDR1 LNHDA and CDR2 SQIVND (reference sequence). V was shortened by 6 bases and J by 2 bases, with 14 bases between the two germline ends. CDR3 nucleotides: TGTGCCAGTAGCCAAGAGGGGGGGGCTGGGGCCAACGTCCTGACTTTC. Protein product: CASSQEGGAGANVLTF.

This clone has only a few counts. This chain links TRBV6-6 with TRBJ2-5, with TRBD1 matching 7 bases. The CDR3 runs to 12 residues. Germline assignment: CDR1 MNHNY and CDR2 SVGAGI (reference sequence). The trim removed 6 bases at V and 4 bases at J, leaving 2 bases unmatched. The CDR3 protein is CASRQGPETQYF. In DNA form, the CDR3 reads TGTGCCAGCAGACAGGGGCCAGAGACCCAGTACTTC.

The chain links TRBV7-9 to TRBJ2-7; 8 bases align to TRBD1. V lost 4 bases, J lost 1 base, and 9 bases stayed unmatched. The germline V gene encodes CDR1 SEHNR and CDR2 FQNEAQ (reference sequence). The CDR3 extends over 16 amino acids. The CDR3 region has the DNA TGTGCCAGCAGCTCCCCGGACAGGGCGGGATCCTACGAGCAGTACTTC. It encodes CASSSPDRAGSYEQYF. The whole variable domain, filled in from reference TRBV7-9 and TRBJ2-7, reads DTGVSQNPRHKITKRGQNVTFRCDPISEHNRLYWYRQTLGQGPEFLTYFQNEAQLEKSRLLSDRFSAERPKGSFSTLEIQRTEQGDSAMYLCASSSPDRAGSYEQYFGPGTRLTVT.

The table lists this clone with a few counts. The genes are TRBV10-3 and TRBJ2-7, with D possibly matching TRBD1 (5 bases). Trimming pared 2 bases from V and 3 bases from J, leaving 14 bases between. The CDR3 has 15 residues. Germline-derived CDR1 and CDR2 are ENHRY and SYGVKD. In DNA, the CDR3 is TGTGCCATCAGTGAGGAACAGGTACCCCGCTACGAGCAGTACTTC. Translated: CAISEEQVPRYEQYF.

This clone occurred a few times. V usage is TRBV6-6 and J usage is TRBJ2-7; 9 bases map to TRBD1. The CDR3 is 14 residues long. V shed 5 bases and J 7 bases; nucleotides not matched to a gene: 9. The germline V gene encodes CDR1 MNHNY and CDR2 SVGAGI (reference sequence). The CDR3 reads CASSDTGGSGEQYF. CDR3 in DNA: TGTGCCAGCAGTGACACAGGGGGCTCGGGGGAGCAGTACTTC.

This sequence joins TRBV7-9 and TRBJ1-2; 8 positions match TRBD1. V lost 3 bases, J lost 6 bases, and 3 bases stayed unmatched. The germline V gene has CDR1 SEHNR and CDR2 FQNEAQ (reference sequence). This CDR3 is built from 13 residues. The CDR3, as DNA: TGTGCCAGCAGCTTTTCAGGGGGCGATGGCTACACCTTC. Translated, it gives CASSFSGGDGYTF.

V is TRBV6-5 and J is TRBJ2-1; 8 nucleotides match TRBD2. The V gene end was trimmed by 4 bases and the J gene end by 0 bases; junction bases not matched to a gene: 5. The CDR3 has 16 residues. Looked up from germline, CDR1 is MNHEY and CDR2 is SVGAGI. The CDR3 is CASSSLSGISYNEQFF. CDR3 DNA: TGTGCCAGCAGTTCCCTTAGCGGGATCTCCTACAATGAGCAGTTCTTC.

J is TRBJ1-2 and V is TRBV30, with D unclear. The germline CDR1 and CDR2 sequences are GTSNPN and SVGIG (reference sequence). This CDR3 comprises 13 residues. V lost 3 bases to trimming and J lost 3 bases, with 11 bases between them. The CDR3: CAWRRGLYYGYTF. As DNA, the CDR3 is TGTGCCTGGAGACGCGGACTCTACTATGGCTACACCTTC.

V gene TRBV4-3 combines with J gene TRBJ2-3, with 9 bases lining up with TRBD2. The junction had 6 bases not matched to a gene; V was cut back by 2 bases and J by 0 bases. Germline CDR1 and CDR2: LGHNA and YSLEER. The CDR3 contains 17 residues. The CDR3 DNA reads as TGCGCCAGCAGCCAAAAAGCTAGCGGGGAAAGCACAGATACGCAGTATTTT. This encodes CASSQKASGESTDTQYF.